This section outlines one T cell receptor (beta chain) sequence together with its context. This specimen comes from a study of blood T cell repertoires in COVID-19. Study-wide background: T cells, B-cell-depleted T cells, or PBMCs supplied cDNA or gDNA.

Assay: immunoSEQ multiplex PCR; the TCRdb copy retains only in-frame clones and omits some. The profile shows some 330,000 clones, approximately 90% of them singletons. The germline V gene has CDR1 SGHAT and CDR2 FQNNGV. Trimming stripped 4 bases from V and 10 bases from J, with 17 bases between. The CDR3 sequence is 15 residues long. The sequence was collected from a woman aged 45 to 65 with active or convalescent COVID-19. The chain joins TRBV11-2 to TRBJ1-6; D possibly corresponds to TRBD1 (6 bases). Material: peripheral blood. CDR3: CASSSHRVRESPLHF. In nucleotides, the CDR3 is TGTGCCAGCAGCTCCCACAGGGTTAGAGAGTCACCCCTCCACTTT.